This is a list of T cell receptor beta chains from one sample in a study of T cell changes during pregnancy in multiple sclerosis. TCRdb's table, derived via immunoSEQ multiplex PCR, lists solely in-frame clones and lacks some. The table lists around 100,000 clones, 90% to 95% of them singletons. The material sequenced was peripheral blood, taken after pregnancy. These receptors originate from a female donor with multiple sclerosis, enrolled in a pregnancy study. CDR3s include the opening cysteine and the closing phenylalanine or tryptophan. Fields, in order: V gene, J gene, clone size, CDR3 protein. Size tells how often a clone was seen (once, few, many) or the class of an expanded clone, and some rows leave it out.

V: TRBV7-9
J: TRBJ1-2
size: .
CDR3: CASSLDPGSGYTF

V: TRBV7-3
J: TRBJ2-1
size: .
CDR3: CASSLMAGAPMEQFF

V: TRBV18
J: TRBJ2-2
size: .
CDR3: CASSPGSSSGELFF

V: TRBV28
J: TRBJ1-4
size: .
CDR3: CASIRGRRGTNEKLFF

V: TRBV19
J: TRBJ2-5
size: .
CDR3: CASSISPTGVETQYF

V: TRBV2
J: TRBJ1-1
size: .
CDR3: CASRTSEAFF

V: TRBV2
J: TRBJ1-6
size: few
CDR3: CASSEDRTGSNSPLHF

V: TRBV9
J: TRBJ2-7
size: .
CDR3: CASSVGPGGGRDEQYF

V: TRBV6-5
J: TRBJ2-5
size: .
CDR3: CASSYPGQGQETQYF

V: TRBV5-4
J: TRBJ2-7
size: .
CDR3: CASSTGMGGEQYF

V: TRBV4-1
J: TRBJ1-1
size: .
CDR3: CASKTGGRGGNTEAFF

V: TRBV5-6
J: TRBJ1-2
size: .
CDR3: CASSLGLGTEPYGYTF

V: TRBV2
J: TRBJ2-5
size: .
CDR3: CARRLAGIQETQYF

V: TRBV28
J: TRBJ1-5
size: .
CDR3: CASSTSGVPQHF

V: TRBV5-1
J: TRBJ1-3
size: .
CDR3: CASSSGTDGNTIYF

V: TRBV19
J: TRBJ1-5
size: .
CDR3: CASSIDSHPGPQHF

V: TRBV28
J: TRBJ1-6
size: .
CDR3: CASSVRASNSPLHF

V: TRBV14
J: TRBJ2-5
size: .
CDR3: CASSPRSKETQYF

V: TRBV14
J: TRBJ1-2
size: few
CDR3: CASSEQPNYGYTF

V: TRBV29-1
J: TRBJ2-5
size: once
CDR3: CSASGVFETQYF

V: TRBV5-1
J: TRBJ1-2
size: once
CDR3: CASSTHRDRDNYGYTF

V: TRBV9
J: TRBJ1-2
size: few
CDR3: CASSEIDRDGYTF

V: TRBV4-1
J: TRBJ1-2
size: .
CDR3: CASSQAGQGHGYTF

V: TRBV11-2
J: TRBJ2-7
size: once
CDR3: CASRVAGKTYEQYF

V: TRBV7-6
J: TRBJ1-2
size: .
CDR3: CASSLGTGISNYGYTF

V: TRBV18
J: TRBJ1-4
size: .
CDR3: CASSFDRAANEKLFF

V: TRBV5-1
J: TRBJ2-7
size: once
CDR3: CASSSTGLAGIEQYF

V: TRBV30
J: TRBJ1-5
size: .
CDR3: CAWSLTRNSNQPQHF

V: TRBV5-1
J: TRBJ1-5
size: .
CDR3: CASSLTGINSNQPQHF

V: TRBV6-1
J: TRBJ1-2
size: few
CDR3: CASILKPAHGYTF

V: TRBV19
J: TRBJ1-1
size: .
CDR3: CASSNPGGTEAFF

V: TRBV5-6
J: TRBJ1-2
size: .
CDR3: CASSRDRGAGYGYTF

V: TRBV19
J: TRBJ2-7
size: .
CDR3: CASSQTGSSYEQYF

V: TRBV5-5
J: TRBJ1-2
size: once
CDR3: CASSLEANLYGYTF

V: TRBV19
J: TRBJ1-2
size: .
CDR3: CASSRTGRVVYTF

V: TRBV5-1
J: TRBJ2-5
size: .
CDR3: CASSLAMRDQETQYF

V: TRBV7-9
J: TRBJ1-1
size: .
CDR3: CASRPDRGYTEAFF

V: TRBV7-2
J: TRBJ1-1
size: .
CDR3: CASSLGQGIMNTEAFF